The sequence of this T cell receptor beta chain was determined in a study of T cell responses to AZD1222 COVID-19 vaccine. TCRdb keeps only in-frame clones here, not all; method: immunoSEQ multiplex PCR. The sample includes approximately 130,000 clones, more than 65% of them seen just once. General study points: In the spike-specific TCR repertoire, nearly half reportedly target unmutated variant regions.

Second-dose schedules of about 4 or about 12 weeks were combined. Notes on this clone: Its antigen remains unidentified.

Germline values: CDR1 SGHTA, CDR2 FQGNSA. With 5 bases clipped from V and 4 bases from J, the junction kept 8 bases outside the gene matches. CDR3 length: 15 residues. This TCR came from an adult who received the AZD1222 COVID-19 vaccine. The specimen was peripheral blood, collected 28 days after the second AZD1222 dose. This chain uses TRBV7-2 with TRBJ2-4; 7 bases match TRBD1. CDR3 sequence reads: CASSLGQSTKNIQYF. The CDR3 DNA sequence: TGTGCCAGCAGCCTGGGACAGTCGACTAAAAACATTCAGTACTTC.